The 7 T cell receptor beta chains below come from one sample, sequenced in a study of cytomegalovirus exposure and HLA in healthy donors. Primers: 60 Vbeta forward and 13 Jbeta reverse. Repertoires were generated with immunoSEQ multiplex PCR, while TCRdb's copy carries only in-frame clones and drops some. The sample holds roughly 150,000 clones, roughly 65% seen once. The material sequenced was PBMCs. Every receptor here comes from a man in his sixties in good health and CMV-seronegative.

The chain joins TRBV14 to TRBJ2-5; 9 nucleotides match TRBD1. The ends lost 11 bases at V and 5 bases at J; junction bases unmatched: 12. The CDR3 totals 14 residues. Germline loops: CDR1 SGHDN, CDR2 FVKESK. CDR3 coding DNA: TGTGCCTGGAAATCGGGACAGGGATTTGAGACCCAGTACTTC. Its protein is CAWKSGQGFETQYF.

The V gene is TRBV29-1, the J gene TRBJ2-7, with D tentatively TRBD2 (5 bases). V was trimmed by 4 bases and J by 3 bases, leaving 13 bases between them. This CDR3 spans 13 amino acids. Germline loops: CDR1 SQVTM, CDR2 ANQGSEA. The CDR3 loop is CSVVASGDYEQYF. CDR3 DNA: TGCAGCGTTGTCGCCAGCGGAGACTACGAGCAGTACTTC.

This rearrangement joins TRBV28 to TRBJ1-2; no firm D call. The CDR3 runs to 12 residues. CDR1 is MDHEN and CDR2 is SYDVKM in the germline V gene. V lost 2 bases and J lost 5, with 6 bases in between. The CDR3 loop reads CASSLTSYGYTF. For the CDR3, the DNA is TGTGCCAGCAGTTTAACGAGTTATGGCTACACCTTC.

This clone was counted between two and nine times. V usage is TRBV5-4 and J usage is TRBJ1-1, with TRBD1 matching over 7 bases. The V gene end was trimmed by 3 bases and the J gene end by 1 base; junction bases not matched to a gene: 6. There are 15 residues in the CDR3. Germline loops: CDR1 SGHNT, CDR2 YYREEE (reference sequence). The CDR3 DNA is TGTGCCAGCAGCTCGGCAGGGGGTGAGAACACTGAAGCTTTCTTT. Protein product: CASSSAGGENTEAFF.

This clone was seen more than once but under ten times. This chain links TRBV4-3 with TRBJ1-1, with D possibly matching TRBD1 (6 bases). With 1 base removed from V and 4 bases from J, the gap between germline ends came to 13 bases. The germline gives CDR1 LGHNA, CDR2 YSLEER. The CDR3 has 15 amino acids. The CDR3 DNA reads as TGCGCCAGCAGCCAAGGGGGCAGGGGATCCACTGAAGCTTTCTTT. Protein sequence: CASSQGGRGSTEAFF.

The V gene is TRBV6-1, the J gene TRBJ2-7; D call uncertain. Trimming shortened V by 7 bases and J by 3 bases, and 13 bases separated the two germline ends. The CDR3 is 13 amino acids. Germline V gene data show CDR1 as MNHNS and CDR2 as SASEGT. The CDR3 sequence: CASTHLGFYEQYF. CDR3 DNA: TGTGCCAGCACCCACTTGGGCTTCTACGAGCAGTACTTC.

The chain has TRBV7-6 and TRBJ1-3; 8 bases fit TRBD1. With V trimmed by 0 bases and J by 0 bases, 4 bases remained unmatched. CDR3 length: 17 residues. Germline CDR1 SGHVS, CDR2 FNYEAQ. This CDR3 reads CASSLAGQGNSGNTIYF. CDR3 bases: TGTGCCAGCAGCTTAGCCGGACAGGGCAACTCTGGAAACACCATATATTTT.